This TCR beta chain is drawn from a study of cytomegalovirus exposure and HLA in healthy donors. Concerning this clone itself: The antigen is not known.

V was cut by 4 bases and J by 6 bases, with 20 bases left in between. Germline lookup yields CDR1 SGHDT and CDR2 YYEEEE. The CDR3 extends over 15 amino acids. Clones were read by immunoSEQ multiplex PCR, and TCRdb kept only the in-frame ones, dropping some. The data hold about 160,000 clones, with approximately 87% observed a single time. Study results and caveats: A few CMV-associated chains were confirmed in vitro to be specific for CMV antigens. Diagnosis of cytomegalovirus status made by the classifier reportedly showed high specificity and sensitivity. Most TCR sequences proved rare, with some public TCRs found in many donors.

Sequenced input: PBMCs. The V call is TRBV5-6, the J call TRBJ2-7, with D hard to call. The sequence derives from a woman younger than 45 in good health and CMV-seronegative. The CDR3 nucleotides are TGTGCCAGCAGCCACGACTCCCTGGTATCCGGCGAGCAGTACTTC. Its translation: CASSHDSLVSGEQYF.